Listed below are T cell receptor beta chains from one sample, sequenced in a study of T cell clonotyping in hematopoietic cell transplantation. Sequencing was performed with immunoSEQ multiplex PCR; in TCRdb, only in-frame clones are kept and a portion is missing. Among about 7,500 clones listed, roughly nine tenths were seen once. The sequences come from PBMCs, collected 180 days after allogeneic stem cell transplant. The source is a female patient aged 50-59 years who had an allogeneic stem cell transplant from an unrelated donor, so the T cells may come from the graft donor. Some clones in this sample may be carry-over from other donors' samples. Each CDR3 is given without its conserved first and last residue.

length: 15; J: TRBJ1-1; V: TRBV4-1; CDR3: ASNPLGAGGPNTEAF
length: 11; J: TRBJ2-5; V: TRBV28; CDR3: ASSFAGAGAQY
length: 16; J: TRBJ1-5; V: TRBV28; CDR3: ASSLRTVRAYGNQPQH